Listed below are T cell receptor beta chains from one sample, sequenced in a study of blood T cell repertoires in COVID-19. Using immunoSEQ multiplex PCR, the repertoire was profiled, and TCRdb retains in-frame clones only, with some absent. The repertoire includes 300,000 to 400,000 clones, about 88% of them detected once, and roughly 1.2% sits in the top ten. The sequenced sample consisted of PBMCs or T cells enriched from blood (not recorded which). These receptor sequences come from a woman aged 18-35 years who had recovered from COVID-19. Each CDR3 is given with its conserved first and last residue. Fields, in order: V gene, clone size, J gene, D gene, CDR3 DNA, CDR3 protein. The D gene is left open where the match is weak. Size is omitted from some rows. Given values are once, few, many or a class for expanded clones.

TRBV28	-	TRBJ2-7	-	TGTGCCAGCAGCTCTGTCCCCGGCCGGAGCTCCTACGAGCAGTACTTC	CASSSVPGRSSYEQYF
TRBV28	-	TRBJ1-5	TRBD1	TGTGCCCGAGGGACAGGAGGACAGCCCCAGCATTTT	CARGTGGQPQHF
TRBV5-4	-	TRBJ2-1	-	TGTGCCAGCAGCTTCGGAGGGAGCTCCTACAATGAGCAGTTCTTC	CASSFGGSSYNEQFF
TRBV5-1	-	TRBJ2-2	TRBD2	TGCGCCAGCAGCTTGACTAGCGGGGGGAACACCGGGGAGCTGTTTTTT	CASSLTSGGNTGELFF
TRBV6-5	-	TRBJ1-4	TRBD1	TGTGCCAGCAGTTTGGACAGGAGTTATGAAAAACTGTTTTTT	CASSLDRSYEKLFF
TRBV7-6	-	TRBJ2-3	TRBD2	TGTGCCAGCAGCTCAACGACTAGCGGCAGTCGCACAGATACGCAGTATTTT	CASSSTTSGSRTDTQYF
TRBV9	-	TRBJ1-1	-	TGTGCCAGCAGCGTAACCCCCTCGCTTAGTTACGGCACTGAAGCTTTCTTT	CASSVTPSLSYGTEAFF
TRBV10-3	-	TRBJ2-1	-	TGTGCCATCAGTGACTACGGCTACAATGAGCAGTTCTTC	CAISDYGYNEQFF
TRBV2	-	TRBJ1-1	-	TGTGCCAGCAGAGGCAGACCGAGGCGTGCGGTCTTT	CASRGRPRRAVF
TRBV12-5	-	TRBJ2-3	TRBD2	TGTGCTAGTGGTTTGGTTCCCCCCCGGACTAGCGGGGAAGATACGCAGTATTTT	CASGLVPPRTSGEDTQYF
TRBV10-2	once	TRBJ1-5	-	TGCGCCAGCAGTGAGTCGAGGCGTCAGCCCCAGCATTTT	CASSESRRQPQHF
TRBV18	-	TRBJ1-1	TRBD1	TGTGCCAGCTCACCATTCCCTGAGGGGGCGCGTAACACTGAAGCTTTCTTT	CASSPFPEGARNTEAFF
TRBV30	once	TRBJ2-2	-	TGTGCCTGGAGTCCCTCCGTCGGGGAGCTGTTTTTT	CAWSPSVGELFF
TRBV9	-	TRBJ2-7	TRBD1	TGTGCCAGCAGTGCTACCGGGACAGACTACGAGCAGTACTTC	CASSATGTDYEQYF
TRBV2	-	TRBJ2-1	TRBD2	TGTGCCAGCATTCCTGCTAGCGGGTACAATGAGCAGTTCTTC	CASIPASGYNEQFF
TRBV19	-	TRBJ1-5	TRBD1	TGTGCCAGTAGTATGGGGGGACAGGATAATCAGCCCCAGCATTTT	CASSMGGQDNQPQHF
TRBV5-1	-	TRBJ1-2	TRBD1	TGCGCCAGCAGCCCGCTGACAGGGGAGTATGGCTACACCTTC	CASSPLTGEYGYTF
TRBV4-3	-	TRBJ1-5	TRBD1	TGCGCCAGCAGCCAAGACCGGACAGGGACTAGCAATCAGCCCCAGCATTTT	CASSQDRTGTSNQPQHF
TRBV4-2	-	TRBJ2-7	-	TGTGCCAGCAGCCAAGAGGAGGCCTACGAGCAGTACTTC	CASSQEEAYEQYF
TRBV5-4	-	TRBJ2-1	TRBD1	TGTGCCAGCATGGTCGCAGGGGGCTCCTACAATGAGCAGTTCTTC	CASMVAGGSYNEQFF
TRBV6-2/TRBV6-3	-	TRBJ1-1	-	TGTGCCAGCAGTCCCTCAAGGGGAGGTGAAGCTTTCTTT	CASSPSRGGEAFF
TRBV30	-	TRBJ1-3	TRBD1	TGTGCCTGGAGTGCGGGACAGACTTACTCTGGAAACACCATATATTTT	CAWSAGQTYSGNTIYF
TRBV5-1	-	TRBJ2-3	TRBD2	TGCGCCAGCAGCTTGCTGGGGGGGGTAACAGATACGCAGTATTTT	CASSLLGGVTDTQYF
TRBV20-1	once	TRBJ2-7	-	TGCAGTGCAAGTCCCGCGAACAGGCCTCTCTACGAGCAGTACTTC	CSASPANRPLYEQYF
TRBV6-2/TRBV6-3	-	TRBJ1-5	-	TGTGCCAGCAGTCTCGAGGGTTCATATCAGCCCCAGCATTTT	CASSLEGSYQPQHF
TRBV6-2/TRBV6-3	-	TRBJ1-4	-	TGTGCCAGCAGTTACCTAGGGGCAGGGAGGGAAAAACTGTTTTTT	CASSYLGAGREKLFF
TRBV4-1	-	TRBJ2-1	-	TGCGCCAGCACGAACCCGGGGCAGGGGAACAATGAGCAGTTCTTC	CASTNPGQGNNEQFF
TRBV10-1	once	TRBJ1-2	TRBD1	TGCGCCAGCACTAACTGCCGGGACAGGGCCCGTACTAACTATGGCTACACCTTC	CASTNCRDRARTNYGYTF
TRBV6-5	-	TRBJ1-5	TRBD1	TGTGCCAGCAGAACAGGGGATCAGCCCCAGCATTTT	CASRTGDQPQHF
TRBV5-6	-	TRBJ1-4	TRBD1	TGTGCCAGCAGCTCCGGGACAGGTACAACTAATGAAAAACTGTTTTTT	CASSSGTGTTNEKLFF
TRBV6-5	-	TRBJ2-2	TRBD1	TGTGCCAGCAGAGGGGACAGGACGAACACCGGGGAGCTGTTTTTT	CASRGDRTNTGELFF
TRBV9	once	TRBJ1-6	TRBD1	TGTGCCAGCAGCGAACAGGGGAGGCATAATTCACCCCTCCACTTT	CASSEQGRHNSPLHF
TRBV3-1/TRBV3-2	-	TRBJ1-2	-	TGTGCCAGCAGCTCCGGACTGCGTAACTATGGCTACACCTTC	CASSSGLRNYGYTF
TRBV19	-	TRBJ2-5	TRBD2	TGTGCCAGTAGTTCTAAGACTAGCGGGGGGGCCCTGTGGGGAGAGACCCAGTACTTC	CASSSKTSGGALWGETQYF
TRBV11-2	-	TRBJ1-4	-	TGTGCCAGCAAGGAGGGCGTAGGTGAAAAACTGTTTTTT	CASKEGVGEKLFF
TRBV18	-	TRBJ1-3	TRBD1	TGTGCCAGCTCACCCGGGACAGGTTCTGGAAACACCATATATTTT	CASSPGTGSGNTIYF
TRBV3-1/TRBV3-2	-	TRBJ1-4	-	TGTGCCAGCAGCCCTTTGGGCGTAGAAAAACTGTTTTTT	CASSPLGVEKLFF
TRBV2	-	TRBJ1-3	-	TGTGCCAGCAGTGCCCCGGGCAGGGACTCGGGAAACACCATATATTTT	CASSAPGRDSGNTIYF
TRBV25-1	-	TRBJ1-6	TRBD1	TGTGCCAGCAGAGACAGGGATGATTCACCCCTCCACTTT	CASRDRDDSPLHF
TRBV5-4	-	TRBJ2-3	-	TGTGCCAGCAGCCAGCTAACGGGGAGCACAGATACGCAGTATTTT	CASSQLTGSTDTQYF
TRBV27	many	TRBJ2-7	-	-	CASSSSGGGSYEQYF
TRBV30	-	TRBJ1-2	-	TGTGCCTGGAGTGTACCCCGGGAGGGAAACTATGGCTACACCTTC	CAWSVPREGNYGYTF